Listed below are T cell receptor beta chains from one sample, sequenced in a study of T cell responses to AZD1222 COVID-19 vaccine. Sequenced by immunoSEQ multiplex PCR; TCRdb stores in-frame clones only, minus some. Of under 200,000 clones detected, approximately 92% appear once; the ten largest clones hold 1% to 1.5%. Specimen: peripheral blood, collected on day 0 of AZD1222 vaccination. The source is an adult in good health. The CDR3 runs from the conserved cysteine through the conserved F or W. Fields, in order: J gene, D gene, V gene, clone size, CDR3 protein, CDR3 DNA. A D gene is named only where the DNA matches it firmly. Expanded clones get a size class; other rows say once, few or many, or leave the size out.

TRBJ1-1 TRBD1 TRBV7-8 - CASSPGQGWSTEAFF TGTGCCAGCAGCCCGGGACAGGGTTGGAGCACTGAAGCTTTCTTT
TRBJ2-3 - TRBV11-3 - CASSLGSSTDTQYF TGTGCCAGCAGCTTAGGATCCAGCACAGATACGCAGTATTTT
TRBJ1-5 - TRBV2 - CASWGGSNQPQHF TGTGCCAGCTGGGGGGGGTCGAATCAGCCCCAGCATTTT
TRBJ1-6 - TRBV2 once CASTSEAGVGSPLHF TGTGCCAGCACCTCTGAGGCAGGGGTAGGTTCACCCCTCCACTTT
TRBJ2-1 - TRBV7-8 - CASSQDRNYNEQFF TGTGCCAGCAGCCAGGACAGAAACTACAATGAGCAGTTCTTC
TRBJ2-1 TRBD2 TRBV5-1 - CASSLAGGTYNEQFF TGCGCCAGCAGCTTGGCGGGAGGGACGTACAATGAGCAGTTCTTC
TRBJ2-7 - TRBV14 - CASSQGQTDYEQYF TGTGCCAGCAGCCAAGGGCAGACTGACTACGAGCAGTACTTC
TRBJ1-6 - TRBV24-1 - CATSDVAARPLHF TGTGCCACCAGTGATGTGGCCGCACGGCCCCTCCACTTT
TRBJ2-7 - TRBV28 - CASSLLTYEQYF TGTGCCAGCAGTTTACTCACCTACGAGCAGTACTTC
TRBJ1-3 TRBD1 TRBV7-9 - CASSLWDSSGNTIYF TGTGCCAGCAGCTTATGGGACAGCTCTGGAAACACCATATATTTT
TRBJ2-7 - TRBV7-8 few CASSSRTRASYEQYF TGTGCCAGCAGCTCCAGAACCCGGGCCTCCTACGAGCAGTACTTC
TRBJ1-1 - TRBV11-2 - CASSFYAEAFF TGTGCCAGCAGCTTTTACGCTGAAGCTTTCTTT
TRBJ2-1 TRBD1 TRBV4-3 - CASSEGAAYNEQFF TGCGCCAGCAGTGAGGGGGCGGCATACAATGAGCAGTTCTTC
TRBJ1-1 TRBD1 TRBV4-3 - CASSLGQGTEAFF TGCGCCAGCAGCCTAGGACAGGGCACTGAAGCTTTCTTT
TRBJ1-1 TRBD1 TRBV2 - CASRTGVNTEAFF TGTGCCAGCAGGACAGGGGTAAACACTGAAGCTTTCTTT
TRBJ2-2 - TRBV2 - CASSEEGLEFSTGELFF TGTGCCAGCAGTGAAGAGGGTCTAGAGTTTAGCACCGGGGAGCTGTTTTTT
TRBJ1-2 - TRBV14 - CASSRADSNGYTF TGTGCCAGCAGCCGCGCGGATAGCAATGGCTACACCTTC